Listed here is a single TCR beta chain. The sample is drawn from a study of blood T cell repertoires in COVID-19. This table comes from immunoSEQ multiplex PCR, and its TCRdb copy is limited to in-frame clones, with some not included. There are approximately 120,000 clones in the sample; approximately 86% occur only once, and 18% lies in the top ten. V was pared by 3 bases and J by 2 bases, with 6 bases of the junction left unmatched. CDR1 is SGHVS, CDR2 FNYEAQ, per germline. The CDR3 covers 16 residues. J is TRBJ2-7 and V is TRBV7-6, with 11 bases matching TRBD2. The clonotype was recovered from a woman aged 45 to 65 who had recovered from COVID-19. Sequenced material: peripheral blood. In DNA, the CDR3 is TGTGCCAGCAGCTTTAGGACTAGCGGGTCTACCTACGAGCAGTACTTC. Residues: CASSFRTSGSTYEQYF.